The 18 T cell receptor beta chains below come from one sample, sequenced in a study of blood T cell repertoires in COVID-19. Method: immunoSEQ multiplex PCR; TCRdb's copy keeps in-frame clones and lacks some. This table holds about 100,000 clones, around four fifths found once. The specimen sequenced was peripheral blood. These receptors were obtained from a man in his 70s with active or convalescent COVID-19.

The chain uses TRBV4-1 and TRBJ1-4; TRBD1 is a possible D gene (5 bases). The CDR3 sequence is 15 residues long. Trimming cost V 1 base and J 8 bases, with 14 bases left between them. CDR1 is MGHRA and CDR2 is YSYEKL in the germline V gene. The CDR3, as DNA: TGCGCCAGCAGCCAAGGGCCCGGGGGAAACGAAAAACTGTTTTTT. It is translated as CASSQGPGGNEKLFF.

The chain joins TRBV9 to TRBJ2-2; D is uncertain. CDR1 and CDR2 (germline): SGDLS, YYNGEE. This CDR3 region has 16 residues. The germline V and J ends were trimmed by 1 base and 0 bases, with 10 bases remaining between them. The DNA for the CDR3 is TGTGCCAGCAGCGTAATAAACGGGTCGAACACCGGGGAGCTGTTTTTT. Translating it yields CASSVINGSNTGELFF.

The chain recombines TRBV27 with TRBJ1-1; the D gene is possibly TRBD1 (5 bases). In germline, CDR1 is MNHEY, CDR2 SMNVEV (reference sequence). The CDR3 extends over 11 amino acids. V lost 8 bases and J lost 6, with 10 bases in between. The CDR3 region is CASGAGPEAFF. The CDR3 nucleotides read TGTGCCAGCGGGGCCGGCCCTGAAGCTTTCTTT.

J is TRBJ1-6 and V is TRBV30; the D gene is possibly TRBD1 (5 bases). Germline V gives CDR1 GTSNPN, CDR2 SVGIG (reference sequence). V lost 1 base and J 9 bases, leaving 13 bases between the germline ends. This CDR3 spans 14 amino acids. The CDR3 sequence is CAWSGAGLLSPLHF. DNA for the CDR3: TGTGCCTGGAGTGGGGCAGGGCTCCTTTCACCCCTCCACTTT.

The chain has TRBV7-2 and TRBJ2-1; 9 bases map to TRBD2. In germline, CDR1 is SGHTA, CDR2 FQGNSA. With 2 bases clipped from V and 4 bases from J, the junction kept 6 bases outside the gene matches. The CDR3 has 16 residues. Here the CDR3 DNA reads TGTGCCAGCAGCTTATCCCGCGGGAGGGGATACAATGAGCAGTTCTTC. As protein: CASSLSRGRGYNEQFF.

The chain employs TRBV19 and TRBJ2-7; weak D call: TRBD1 (5 bases). V was cut by 6 bases and J by 2 bases, with 20 bases left in between. The CDR3 runs to 16 residues. Germline V gives CDR1 LNHDA, CDR2 SQIVND (reference sequence). CDR3 coding DNA: TGTGCCAGTAGCCTCCAGCAGGGCCGACTCCCCTACGAGCAGTACTTC. This sequence encodes CASSLQQGRLPYEQYF.

This clone was seen only a few times. This rearrangement joins TRBV15 to TRBJ2-3; 12 nucleotides agree with TRBD2. J gave up 3 bases and V 5 bases, and 9 bases lay outside the gene matches. Germline V gene sequence: CDR1 LNHNV, CDR2 YYDKDF (reference sequence). The CDR3 has 17 residues. The CDR3 DNA reads TGTGCCACCAGCCCCGGACTAGCGGGAAGCCATACAGATACGCAGTATTTT. This gives the protein CATSPGLAGSHTDTQYF. The variable domain in full, completed from reference TRBV15 and TRBJ2-3, reads DAMVIQNPRYQVTQFGKPVTLSCSQTLNHNVMYWYQQKSSQAPKLLFHYYDKDFNNEADTPDNFQSRRPNTSFCFLDIRSPGLGDTAMYLCATSPGLAGSHTDTQYFGPGTRLTVL.

The rearrangement uses TRBV11-2 and TRBJ1-1; D perhaps matches TRBD1 (5 bases). Germline loops: CDR1 SGHAT, CDR2 FQNNGV. There are 17 residues in the CDR3. Trimming cost V 1 base and J 0 bases, with 15 bases left between them. The CDR3 nucleotides read TGTGCCAGCAGCTTAGTCATCGGCAGGGCCATGAACACTGAAGCTTTCTTT. Its protein product is CASSLVIGRAMNTEAFF. The variable domain in full, completed from reference TRBV11-2 and TRBJ1-1, reads EAGVAQSPRYKIIEKRQSVAFWCNPISGHATLYWYQQILGQGPKLLIQFQNNGVVDDSQLPKDRFSAERLKGVDSTLKIQPAKLEDSAVYLCASSLVIGRAMNTEAFFGQGTRLTVV.

This chain connects TRBV5-1 to TRBJ2-7, with 10 bases fitting TRBD1. This CDR3 is built from 18 residues. The V segment lost 0 bases and the J segment 5 bases; nucleotides outside the gene matches: 14. Germline values: CDR1 SGHRS, CDR2 YFSETQ. For the CDR3, the DNA is TGCGCCAGCAGCTTGGTGCCACCCGGGACAGGGGAACGAAACGAGCAGTACTTC. Amino acid sequence: CASSLVPPGTGERNEQYF.

The chain is built from TRBV20-1 and TRBJ2-7, with D possibly matching TRBD1 (6 bases). Between the trimmed V and J ends, which lost 4 bases and 6 bases, there was a span of 10 bases. Germline CDR1 DFQATT, CDR2 SNEGSKA (reference sequence). This CDR3 contains 11 residues. This CDR3 reads CSANRVGEQYF. DNA for the CDR3: TGCAGTGCTAACAGGGTGGGCGAGCAGTACTTC.

The chain recombines TRBV10-3 with TRBJ2-5, with 8 bases lining up with TRBD2. Trimming at V came to 0 bases and at J to 3 bases, leaving 3 bases not matched to a gene. The CDR3 sequence is 15 residues long. Per the germline V gene, CDR1 is ENHRY and CDR2 is SYGVKD. CDR3: CAISESGLVKETQYF. CDR3 nucleotide sequence: TGTGCCATCAGTGAGTCGGGACTAGTAAAAGAGACCCAGTACTTC.

This clone was counted once. The chain employs TRBV3-1 (or the pseudogene TRBV3-2) and TRBJ2-6; D is uncertain. V was cut by 4 bases and J by 1 base, with 8 bases left in between. Germline V gene data show CDR1 as LGHDT and CDR2 as YNNKEL (reference sequence). CDR3 length: 15 amino acids. CDR3 DNA: TGTGCCAGCAGCCGATCGGGTTCTGGGGCCAACGTCCTGACTTTC. This translates into CASSRSGSGANVLTF.

The chain recombines TRBV6-2 or TRBV6-3 with TRBJ1-1, with unresolved D. CDR3 size: 13 residues. The germline gives CDR1 MNHEY, CDR2 SVGEGT. Trimming stripped 4 bases from V and 2 bases from J, with 8 bases between. CDR3 sequence (DNA): TGTGCCAGCAGTTCGAGGGTAAACACTGAAGCTTTCTTT. This gives the protein CASSSRVNTEAFF.

The rearrangement links TRBV9 to TRBJ1-3; unclear D gene. Germline CDR1 reads SGDLS; CDR2 reads YYNGEE. V lost 0 bases, J lost 0 bases, and 7 bases lay in between. The CDR3 extends over 15 amino acids. CDR3 nucleotides: TGTGCCAGCAGCGTAGGGTTAGCCTCTGGAAACACCATATATTTT. This encodes CASSVGLASGNTIYF.

This clone was seen more than once but under ten times. The rearrangement links TRBV5-5 to TRBJ1-2; TRBD1 aligns across 12 bases. CDR3 length: 20 amino acids. The V segment lost 0 bases and the J segment 0 bases; nucleotides outside the gene matches: 12. From germline, CDR1 is SGHKS and CDR2 YYEKEE (reference sequence). The CDR3 bases are TGTGCCAGCAGCTTGGCGTTGTTTCCGGGACAGGGGGCAACTAACTATGGCTACACCTTC. Translated, it gives CASSLALFPGQGATNYGYTF.

The chain couples TRBV28 to TRBJ1-5, with D tentatively TRBD1 (6 bases). The CDR3 totals 16 residues. V was cut by 0 bases and J by 2 bases, with 11 bases left in between. Germline V gene data show CDR1 as MDHEN and CDR2 as SYDVKM. The chain's CDR3 is CASSLWVGGGNQPQHF. CDR3 nucleotides: TGTGCCAGCAGTTTATGGGTAGGGGGGGGCAATCAGCCCCAGCATTTT.

The chain joins TRBV13 to TRBJ1-2; TRBD1 agrees at 9 bases. Germline-derived CDR1 and CDR2 are PRHDT and FYEKMQ (reference sequence). This CDR3 is built from 14 residues. V shed 3 bases and J 9 bases; nucleotides not matched to a gene: 8. In DNA form, the CDR3 reads TGTGCCAGCAGCTTGAGTGGGACAGGGCTTAGCTACACCTTC. This sequence encodes CASSLSGTGLSYTF.

The CDR3 DNA sequence: TGCGCCAGCAGCATCGAGACAATGAACACCGGGGAGCTGTTTTTT. As protein: CASSIETMNTGELFF. The chain joins TRBV5-1 to TRBJ2-2; unclear D gene. V shed 4 bases and J shed 1 base, with 11 bases lying between them. Germline CDR1 SGHRS, CDR2 YFSETQ. There are 15 residues in the CDR3.